These 8 T cell receptor beta chains were sequenced from one sample in a study of identical twins (TCRdb year 2016). The library was made by 5' RACE. Sequencer: Illumina HiSeq 2000. TCRdb reprocessed the public reads (quality trimming at Q25 with fastp, clone calling with MiXCR) and kept in-frame beta chains. Rows are combined by CDR3 protein, so each entry shows the most common genes and DNA. Recorded for this sample are about 150,000 distinct CDR3 sequences; roughly 3.3% of them occurred a single time. The ten largest clones represent more than 7% of the sample. Sequencing was done on a sample of memory T cells sorted from blood. Explained via the paper, the cell subset or site label denotes: CD45RO+ enriched T cells. These receptors were taken from a young man in good health.

The chain combines TRBV7-2 with TRBJ2-1, with 8 bases matching TRBD2. Germline trimming cut 4 bases from V and 9 bases from J; bases unmatched to any gene: 11. The CDR3 totals 15 residues. Germline loops: CDR1 SGHTA, CDR2 FQGNSA. The CDR3: CASSSRRAGDLEQFF. The CDR3 nucleotides are TGTGCCAGCAGCTCCCGGAGAGCGGGAGACCTTGAGCAGTTCTTC.

This clonotype occurred many times. The chain combines TRBV7-2 with TRBJ2-1; D may be TRBD2 (6 bases). Germline-derived CDR1 and CDR2 are SGHTA and FQGNSA. There are 13 residues in the CDR3. V shed 3 bases and J shed 8 bases, with 11 bases lying between them. The DNA for the CDR3 is TGTGCCAGCAGCTTCCGACGCGGGGATGAGCAGTTCTTC. This sequence encodes CASSFRRGDEQFF.

This clonotype has a count of ten or more. V is TRBV28 and J is TRBJ2-7; D not resolved. Per the germline V gene, CDR1 is MDHEN and CDR2 is SYDVKM. The CDR3 spans 14 residues. Trimming shortened V by 6 bases and J by 3 bases, and 15 bases separated the two germline ends. DNA for the CDR3: TGTGCCAGCAGGGTTAGCAGGTCCCACTACGAGCAGTACTTC. Its translation is CASRVSRSHYEQYF.

The chain employs TRBV4-2 and TRBJ1-1, with D uncertain. This CDR3 is 14 amino acids long. Per the germline V gene, CDR1 is LGHNA and CDR2 is YNFKEQ. V lost 0 bases and J 1 base, leaving 6 bases between the germline ends. In nucleotides, the CDR3 is TGTGCCAGCAGCCAAGATCCGGAGAACACTGAAGCTTTCTTT. Translating gives CASSQDPENTEAFF.

This clonotype was detected ten times or more. The chain is built from TRBV5-1 and TRBJ2-7, with 7 nucleotides matching TRBD1. CDR3 length equals 14 residues. Germline V gene lookup returns CDR1 SGHRS and CDR2 YFSETQ. Germline trimming cut 3 bases from V and 5 bases from J; bases unmatched to any gene: 8. CDR3 DNA: TGCGCCAGCAGCTCCGGACAGGCTTCGGACGAGCAGTACTTC. Translated: CASSSGQASDEQYF.

This clonotype was counted ten times or more. This rearrangement joins TRBV7-2 to TRBJ2-5; D is unresolved. V was cut by 1 base and J by 3 bases, with 9 bases left in between. Germline-derived CDR1 and CDR2 are SGHTA and FQGNSA. This CDR3 has 14 amino acids. The CDR3 loop is CASSLVFSEETQYF. Here the CDR3 DNA reads TGTGCCAGCAGCTTAGTGTTTTCGGAAGAGACCCAGTACTTC.

This clonotype was recorded many times. In DNA, the CDR3 is TGTGCCAGCAGCTTACTAGCGTCCCCCGGGGAGCTGTTTTTT. It is translated as CASSLLASPGELFF. V is TRBV7-3 and J is TRBJ2-2, with D maybe TRBD2 (6 bases). CDR1 SGHTA and CDR2 FQGTGA come from the germline V gene. Trimming shortened V by 2 bases and J by 6 bases, and 10 bases separated the two germline ends. The CDR3 contains 14 residues.

This clonotype was observed at least ten times. The V gene is TRBV5-1, the J gene TRBJ2-3, with 8 bases aligning to TRBD2. The CDR3 is made up of 16 amino acids. With V trimmed by 1 base and J by 0 bases, 4 bases remained unmatched. CDR1 is SGHRS, CDR2 YFSETQ, per germline. The CDR3 sequence: CASSLRAGGSTDTQYF. The DNA for the CDR3 is TGCGCCAGCAGCTTGCGGGCGGGGGGAAGCACAGATACGCAGTATTTT.